This TCR beta chain was observed in a study of response to subunit inactivated influenza vaccine. Study results and caveats: Authors suggested each seasonal influenza vaccination recruits few new T cells.

TCRdb passed the RT-PCR reads through MiXCR, listing each CDR3 protein once. The sample lists more than 700,000 distinct CDR3 sequences, 20% to 25% occurring once. Remarks on this clonotype: Its antigen is currently unknown.

This CDR3 is built from 14 residues. Trimming took 4 bases from V and 2 from J, leaving 15 bases between them. Germline-derived CDR1 and CDR2 are GTSNPN and SVGIG (reference sequence). The specimen was PBMCs from blood, collected approximately 5 days after vaccination. The rearrangement uses TRBV30 and TRBJ2-7; possibly TRBD1 for D (5 bases). This receptor was obtained from a man aged 45-60 years who received an inactivated influenza vaccine. The CDR3 DNA follows: TGTGCCTGGACGGACCCCCGCAGGGCCTACGAGCAGTACTTC. This codes for CAWTDPRRAYEQYF.